The rows below give T cell receptor beta chains drawn from one sample of a study of T cells in Graves' hyperthyroidism and ophthalmopathy. TCRdb independently ran MiXCR on the multiplex PCR reads; one entry per CDR3 protein. This table holds 450,000 to 600,000 distinct CDR3 sequences, just under 20% found once. Sequencing was done on a sample of blood. These receptors were collected from a man between 35 and 55 years old with Graves' ophthalmopathy. Each CDR3 is given with its conserved first and last residue. Each record gives: V gene, CDR3 length, J gene, clone size, D gene, CDR3 DNA, CDR3 protein. The D gene is left open where the match is weak. Rows may omit the clone size; those that give it use once, few, many or a size class.

v_call: TRBV28; cdr3_length: 14; j_call: TRBJ1-1; clone_size: many; d_call: TRBD1; cdr3_nt: TGTGCCAGCAGCTACAGGGGATTGAACACTGAAGCTTTCTTT; cdr3_aa: CASSYRGLNTEAFF
v_call: TRBV3-1; cdr3_length: 14; j_call: TRBJ1-5; clone_size: many; d_call: .; cdr3_nt: TGTGCCAGCACCCTCTCGGGTAGCAATCAGCCCCAGCATTTT; cdr3_aa: CASTLSGSNQPQHF
v_call: TRBV30; cdr3_length: 13; j_call: TRBJ2-6; clone_size: few; d_call: .; cdr3_nt: TGTGCCTGGGCAGGCTCTGGGGCCAACGTCCTGACTTTC; cdr3_aa: CAWAGSGANVLTF
v_call: TRBV7-6; cdr3_length: 16; j_call: TRBJ2-3; clone_size: .; d_call: .; cdr3_nt: TGTGCCAGCAGCTTAGTCTCTGGGGCGCGCACAGATACGCAGTATTTT; cdr3_aa: CASSLVSGARTDTQYF
v_call: TRBV28; cdr3_length: 13; j_call: TRBJ1-3; clone_size: few; d_call: TRBD1; cdr3_nt: TGTGCCAGTAGGGACAGGGATGGAAACACCATATATTTT; cdr3_aa: CASRDRDGNTIYF
v_call: TRBV4-1; cdr3_length: 16; j_call: TRBJ2-4; clone_size: .; d_call: TRBD1; cdr3_nt: TGCGCCAGCAGCCCGGGACAGGGTGTAGCCAAAAACATTCAGTACTTC; cdr3_aa: CASSPGQGVAKNIQYF
v_call: TRBV29-1; cdr3_length: 17; j_call: TRBJ2-7; clone_size: few; d_call: TRBD1; cdr3_nt: TGCAGCGTTGAAGCACCCGGGACAGGGATGACTCCCTACGAGCAGTACTTC; cdr3_aa: CSVEAPGTGMTPYEQYF
v_call: TRBV5-1; cdr3_length: 15; j_call: TRBJ1-1; clone_size: many; d_call: TRBD1; cdr3_nt: TGCGCCAGCAGCGACCCACAGGGGGCGGGCACTGAAGCTTTCTTT; cdr3_aa: CASSDPQGAGTEAFF
v_call: TRBV6-1; cdr3_length: 13; j_call: TRBJ2-5; clone_size: .; d_call: TRBD1; cdr3_nt: TGTGCCAGCGCCCGGGACAGGGGGGAGACCCAGTACTTC; cdr3_aa: CASARDRGETQYF
v_call: TRBV24-1; cdr3_length: 16; j_call: TRBJ2-5; clone_size: few; d_call: TRBD1; cdr3_nt: TGTGCCACCAGTGACTGGCTTCCGGGACAGCAAGAGACCCAGTACTTC; cdr3_aa: CATSDWLPGQQETQYF
v_call: TRBV12-3/TRBV12-4; cdr3_length: 14; j_call: TRBJ1-1; clone_size: .; d_call: .; cdr3_nt: TGTGCCAGCAGTATACGACAGGTCGTAACTGAAGCTTTCTTT; cdr3_aa: CASSIRQVVTEAFF
v_call: TRBV20-1; cdr3_length: 17; j_call: TRBJ1-1; clone_size: .; d_call: .; cdr3_nt: TGCAGTGCTAGAGATCCCGGGCAGGGTGTCATGAACACTGAAGCTTTCTTT; cdr3_aa: CSARDPGQGVMNTEAFF
v_call: TRBV10-3; cdr3_length: 14; j_call: TRBJ1-1; clone_size: few; d_call: TRBD1; cdr3_nt: TGTGCCATCTTAAACCCAGGGGGTAACACTGAAGCTTTCTTT; cdr3_aa: CAILNPGGNTEAFF
v_call: TRBV6-1; cdr3_length: 15; j_call: TRBJ2-7; clone_size: few; d_call: TRBD2; cdr3_nt: TGTGCCAGCTTCCCCATTCTAGCGGGAGAGAAGAAGCAGTACTTC; cdr3_aa: CASFPILAGEKKQYF
v_call: TRBV7-2; cdr3_length: 15; j_call: TRBJ1-5; clone_size: many; d_call: .; cdr3_nt: TGTGCCAGCAGCTCCCAGGTTTATAGCAATCAGCCCCAGCATTTT; cdr3_aa: CASSSQVYSNQPQHF
v_call: TRBV15; cdr3_length: 18; j_call: TRBJ2-6; clone_size: few; d_call: TRBD1; cdr3_nt: TGTGCCACCAGCAGAGGGGACAGGGGGATCTCTGGGGCCAACGTCCTGACTTTC; cdr3_aa: CATSRGDRGISGANVLTF
v_call: TRBV20-1; cdr3_length: 11; j_call: TRBJ2-1; clone_size: once; d_call: .; cdr3_nt: TGCAGTGCTAGTTTGAGGGTTGAGCAGTTCTTC; cdr3_aa: CSASLRVEQFF
v_call: TRBV25-1; cdr3_length: 14; j_call: TRBJ2-3; clone_size: .; d_call: .; cdr3_nt: TGTGCCAGCAGCCGATCGGGAGTAGGGGATACGCAGTATTTT; cdr3_aa: CASSRSGVGDTQYF
v_call: TRBV20-1; cdr3_length: 13; j_call: TRBJ2-3; clone_size: .; d_call: .; cdr3_nt: TGCAGTGCTAGAGATGTTGAACGGGGTACGCAGTATTTT; cdr3_aa: CSARDVERGTQYF
v_call: TRBV20-1; cdr3_length: 14; j_call: TRBJ2-5; clone_size: many; d_call: TRBD1; cdr3_nt: TGCAGTGCTTCATTCGGGACAGGACAAGAGACCCAGTACTTC; cdr3_aa: CSASFGTGQETQYF
v_call: TRBV4-3; cdr3_length: 16; j_call: TRBJ2-4; clone_size: .; d_call: .; cdr3_nt: TGCGCCAGCAGCCAAGATGGTGGGGTTGGCAAAAACATTCAGTACTTC; cdr3_aa: CASSQDGGVGKNIQYF
v_call: TRBV29-1; cdr3_length: 12; j_call: TRBJ1-1; clone_size: .; d_call: .; cdr3_nt: TGCAGTCTCTCGGGCCTGAACACTGAAGCTTTCTTT; cdr3_aa: CSLSGLNTEAFF
v_call: TRBV5-1; cdr3_length: 15; j_call: TRBJ2-4; clone_size: few; d_call: .; cdr3_nt: TGCGCCAGCAGCCCGCAGTCGGTAGCCAAAAACATTCAGTACTTC; cdr3_aa: CASSPQSVAKNIQYF
v_call: TRBV20-1; cdr3_length: 14; j_call: TRBJ2-7; clone_size: few; d_call: TRBD1; cdr3_nt: TGCAGTGCTGGATGGGTTGGACAGGGGACTGAGCAGTACTTC; cdr3_aa: CSAGWVGQGTEQYF
v_call: TRBV7-2; cdr3_length: 17; j_call: TRBJ2-5; clone_size: few; d_call: TRBD2; cdr3_nt: TGTGCCAGCAGCTCGGGCGGGGGACTAGCGGGGAGAGAGACCCAGTACTTC; cdr3_aa: CASSSGGGLAGRETQYF
v_call: TRBV5-1; cdr3_length: 14; j_call: TRBJ1-4; clone_size: .; d_call: TRBD1; cdr3_nt: TGCGCCAGCAGCTGGGGACAGGAGAATGAAAAACTGTTTTTT; cdr3_aa: CASSWGQENEKLFF
v_call: TRBV12-3/TRBV12-4; cdr3_length: 15; j_call: TRBJ1-3; clone_size: .; d_call: TRBD1; cdr3_nt: TGTGCCAGCAGCCTGACAGGGTACTCTGGAAACACCATATATTTT; cdr3_aa: CASSLTGYSGNTIYF
v_call: TRBV3-1; cdr3_length: 11; j_call: TRBJ2-4; clone_size: .; d_call: .; cdr3_nt: TGTGCCAGCAGCCAATTTGACATTCAGTACTTC; cdr3_aa: CASSQFDIQYF
v_call: TRBV7-2; cdr3_length: 15; j_call: TRBJ1-5; clone_size: few; d_call: .; cdr3_nt: TGTGCCAGCAGCTTTGGCCGAGGGTTACATCAGCCCCAGCATTTT; cdr3_aa: CASSFGRGLHQPQHF
v_call: TRBV6-2/TRBV6-3; cdr3_length: 15; j_call: TRBJ2-2; clone_size: .; d_call: TRBD1; cdr3_nt: TGTGCCAGCAGTAACAGGGGATTGAACACCGGGGAGCTGTTTTTT; cdr3_aa: CASSNRGLNTGELFF
v_call: TRBV5-1; cdr3_length: 15; j_call: TRBJ1-2; clone_size: many; d_call: .; cdr3_nt: TGCGCCAGCAGCTTTGACAGAAACATTAACTATGGCTACACCTTC; cdr3_aa: CASSFDRNINYGYTF